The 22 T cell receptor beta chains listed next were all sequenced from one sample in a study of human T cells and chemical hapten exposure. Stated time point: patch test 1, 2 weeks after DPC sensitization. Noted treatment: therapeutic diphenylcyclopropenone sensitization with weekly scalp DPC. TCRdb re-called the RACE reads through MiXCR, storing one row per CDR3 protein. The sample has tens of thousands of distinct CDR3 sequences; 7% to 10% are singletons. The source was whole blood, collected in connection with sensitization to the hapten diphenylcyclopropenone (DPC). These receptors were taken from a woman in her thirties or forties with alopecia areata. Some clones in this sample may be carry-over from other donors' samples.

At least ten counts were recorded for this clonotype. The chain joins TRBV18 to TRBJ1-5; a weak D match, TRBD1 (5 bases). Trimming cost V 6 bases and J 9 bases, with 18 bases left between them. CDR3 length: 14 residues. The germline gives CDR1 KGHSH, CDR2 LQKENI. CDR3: CASSRVGETSPQHF. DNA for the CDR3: TGTGCCAGCTCCCGGGTAGGGGAGACCTCGCCCCAGCATTTT.

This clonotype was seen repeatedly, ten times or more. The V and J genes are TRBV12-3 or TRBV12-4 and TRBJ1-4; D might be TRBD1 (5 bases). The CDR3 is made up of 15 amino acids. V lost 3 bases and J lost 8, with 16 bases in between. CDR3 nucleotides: TGTGCCAGCAGTTTTGTACTCGCAGGGTTAGAAAAACTGTTTTTT. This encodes CASSFVLAGLEKLFF.

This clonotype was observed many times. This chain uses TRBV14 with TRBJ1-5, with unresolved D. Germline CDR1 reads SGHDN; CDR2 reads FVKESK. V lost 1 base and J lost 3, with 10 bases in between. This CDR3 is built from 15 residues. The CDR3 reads CASSQGGGNNQPQHF. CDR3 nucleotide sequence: TGTGCCAGCAGCCAAGGTGGCGGGAACAATCAGCCCCAGCATTTT. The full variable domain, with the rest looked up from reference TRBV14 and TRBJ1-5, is EAGVTQFPSHSVIEKGQTVTLRCDPISGHDNLYWYRRVMGKEIKFLLHFVKESKQDESGMPNNRFLAERTGGTYSTLKVQPAELEDSGVYFCASSQGGGNNQPQHFGDGTRLSIL.

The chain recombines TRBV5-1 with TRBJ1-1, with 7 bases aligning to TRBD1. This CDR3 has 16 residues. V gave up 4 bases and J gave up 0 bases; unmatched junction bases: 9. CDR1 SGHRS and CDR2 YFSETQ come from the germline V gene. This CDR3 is CASSQGGDSMNTEAFF. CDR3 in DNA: TGCGCCAGCAGCCAAGGTGGGGACAGCATGAACACTGAAGCTTTCTTT.

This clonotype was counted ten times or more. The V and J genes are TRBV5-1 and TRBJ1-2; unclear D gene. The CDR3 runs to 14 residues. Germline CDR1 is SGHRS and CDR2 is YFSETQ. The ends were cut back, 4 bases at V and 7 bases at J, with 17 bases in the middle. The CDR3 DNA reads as TGCGCCAGCAGCCCTATAGGGAATTCGGGTGGCTACACCTTC. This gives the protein CASSPIGNSGGYTF.

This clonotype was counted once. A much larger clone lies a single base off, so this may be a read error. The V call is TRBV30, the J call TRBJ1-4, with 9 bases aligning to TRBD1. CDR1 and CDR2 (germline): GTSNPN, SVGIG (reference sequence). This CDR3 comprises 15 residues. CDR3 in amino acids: CAWSAGTGTNEKLLF. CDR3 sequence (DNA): TGTGCCTGGAGTGCAGGGACAGGGACTAATGAAAAACTGTTATTT.

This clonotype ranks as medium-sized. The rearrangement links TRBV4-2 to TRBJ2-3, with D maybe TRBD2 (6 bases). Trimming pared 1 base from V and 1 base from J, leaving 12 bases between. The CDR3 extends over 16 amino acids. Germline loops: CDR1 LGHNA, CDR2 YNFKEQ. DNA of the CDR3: TGTGCCAGCAGCCAAGGTCTCGCTAGCGGCACAGATACGCAGTATTTT. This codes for CASSQGLASGTDTQYF.

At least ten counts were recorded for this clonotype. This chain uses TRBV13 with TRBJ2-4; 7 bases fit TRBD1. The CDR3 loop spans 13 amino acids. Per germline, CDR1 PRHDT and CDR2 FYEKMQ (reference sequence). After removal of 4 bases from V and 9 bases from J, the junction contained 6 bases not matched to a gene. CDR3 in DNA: TGTGCCAGCAGCTCCTGGGACAGCGGCATTCAGTACTTC. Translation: CASSSWDSGIQYF. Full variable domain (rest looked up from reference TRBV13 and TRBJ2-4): AAGVIQSPRHLIKEKRETATLKCYPIPRHDTVYWYQQGPGQDPQFLISFYEKMQSDKGSIPDRFSAQQFSDYHSELNMSSLELGDSALYFCASSSWDSGIQYFGAGTRLSVL.

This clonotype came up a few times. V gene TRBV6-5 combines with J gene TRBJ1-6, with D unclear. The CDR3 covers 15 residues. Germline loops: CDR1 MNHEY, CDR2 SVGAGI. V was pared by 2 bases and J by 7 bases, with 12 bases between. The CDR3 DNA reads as TGTGCCAGCAGTTACGGGATGGGTGAAAATTCACCCCTCCACTTT. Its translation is CASSYGMGENSPLHF.

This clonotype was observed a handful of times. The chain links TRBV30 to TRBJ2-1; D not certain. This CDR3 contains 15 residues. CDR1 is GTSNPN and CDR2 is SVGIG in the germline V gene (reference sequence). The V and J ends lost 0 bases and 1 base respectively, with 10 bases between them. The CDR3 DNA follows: TGTGCCTGGAGTGTACGGCTAGTTTCCTACAATGAGCAGTTCTTC. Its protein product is CAWSVRLVSYNEQFF.

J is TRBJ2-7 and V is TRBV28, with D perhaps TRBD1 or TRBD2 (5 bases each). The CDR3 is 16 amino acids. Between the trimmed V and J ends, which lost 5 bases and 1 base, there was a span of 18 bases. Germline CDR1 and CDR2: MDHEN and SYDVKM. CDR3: CASSPRVWGLSYEQYF. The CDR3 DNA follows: TGTGCCAGCAGTCCCAGGGTTTGGGGGTTGTCCTACGAGCAGTACTTC. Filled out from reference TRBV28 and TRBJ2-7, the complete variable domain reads DVKVTQSSRYLVKRTGEKVFLECVQDMDHENMFWYRQDPGLGLRLIYFSYDVKMKEKGDIPEGYSVSREKKERFSLILESASTNQTSMYLCASSPRVWGLSYEQYFGPGTRLTVT.

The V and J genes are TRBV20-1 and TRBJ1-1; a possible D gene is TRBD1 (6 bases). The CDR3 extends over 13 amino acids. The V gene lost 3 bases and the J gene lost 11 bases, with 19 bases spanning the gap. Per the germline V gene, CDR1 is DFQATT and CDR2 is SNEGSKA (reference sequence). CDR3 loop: CSARDSTPTGAFF. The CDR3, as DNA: TGCAGTGCTAGGGACAGCACGCCGACTGGGGCTTTCTTT.

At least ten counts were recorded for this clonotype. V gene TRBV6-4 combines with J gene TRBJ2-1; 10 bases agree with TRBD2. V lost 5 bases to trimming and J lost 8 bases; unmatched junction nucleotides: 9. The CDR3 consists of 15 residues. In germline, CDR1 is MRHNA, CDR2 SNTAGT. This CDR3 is CASSSSGGAKDEQFF. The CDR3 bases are TGTGCCAGCAGTTCAAGCGGGGGGGCCAAAGATGAGCAGTTCTTC.

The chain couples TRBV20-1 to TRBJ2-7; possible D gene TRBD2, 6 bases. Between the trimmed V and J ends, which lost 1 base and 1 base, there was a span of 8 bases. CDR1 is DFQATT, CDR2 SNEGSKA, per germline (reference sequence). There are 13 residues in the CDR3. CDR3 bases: TGCAGTGCTAGAGGGACTACTTCCTACGAGCAGTACTTC. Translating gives CSARGTTSYEQYF.

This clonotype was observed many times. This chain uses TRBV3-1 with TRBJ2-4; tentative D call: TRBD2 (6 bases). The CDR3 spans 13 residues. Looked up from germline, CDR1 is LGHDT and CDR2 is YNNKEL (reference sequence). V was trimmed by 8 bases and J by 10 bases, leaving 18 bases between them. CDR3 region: CASSPTRGGIQYF. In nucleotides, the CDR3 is TGTGCCAGCTCACCGACTAGGGGCGGGATTCAGTACTTC. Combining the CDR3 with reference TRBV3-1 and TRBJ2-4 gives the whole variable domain DTAVSQTPKYLVTQMGNDKSIKCEQNLGHDTMYWYKQDSKKFLKIMFSYNNKELIINETVPNRFSPKSPDKAHLNLHINSLELGDSAVYFCASSPTRGGIQYFGAGTRLSVL.

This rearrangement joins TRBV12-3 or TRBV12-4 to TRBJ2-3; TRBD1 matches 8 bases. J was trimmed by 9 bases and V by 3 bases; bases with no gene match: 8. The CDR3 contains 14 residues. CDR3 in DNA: TGTGCCAGCAGTTTGATTCAGGGGGCAGGGACGCAGTATTTT. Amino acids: CASSLIQGAGTQYF.

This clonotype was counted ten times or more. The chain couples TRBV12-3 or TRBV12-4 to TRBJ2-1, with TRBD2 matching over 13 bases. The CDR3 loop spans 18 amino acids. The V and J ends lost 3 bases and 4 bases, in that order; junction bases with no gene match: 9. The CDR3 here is CASSFYRLAGGAYNEQFF. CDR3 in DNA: TGTGCCAGCAGTTTCTATAGACTAGCGGGGGGCGCGTACAATGAGCAGTTCTTC.

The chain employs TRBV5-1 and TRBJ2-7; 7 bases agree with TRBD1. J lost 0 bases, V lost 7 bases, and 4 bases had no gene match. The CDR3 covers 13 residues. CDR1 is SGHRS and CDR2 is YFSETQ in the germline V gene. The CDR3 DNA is TGCGCCAGCCGGGACAGAAGCTCCTACGAGCAGTACTTC. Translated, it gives CASRDRSSYEQYF.

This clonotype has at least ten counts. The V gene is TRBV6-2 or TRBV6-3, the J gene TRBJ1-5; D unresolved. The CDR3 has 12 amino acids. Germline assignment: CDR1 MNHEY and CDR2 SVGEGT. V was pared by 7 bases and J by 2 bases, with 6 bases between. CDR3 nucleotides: TGTGCCAGCACCCAGGGCAATCAGCCCCAGCATTTT. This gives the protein CASTQGNQPQHF.

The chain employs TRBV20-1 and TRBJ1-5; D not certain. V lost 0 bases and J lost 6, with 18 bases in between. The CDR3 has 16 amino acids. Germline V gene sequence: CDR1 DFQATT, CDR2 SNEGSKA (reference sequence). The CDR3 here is CSARDRVRPSGQPQHF. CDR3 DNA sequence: TGCAGTGCTAGAGATCGCGTCAGGCCGTCGGGTCAGCCCCAGCATTTT.

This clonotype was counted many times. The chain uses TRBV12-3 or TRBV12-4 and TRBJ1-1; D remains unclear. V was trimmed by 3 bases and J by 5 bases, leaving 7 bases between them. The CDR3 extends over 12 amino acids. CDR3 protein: CASSFGRTEAFF. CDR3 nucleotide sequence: TGTGCCAGCAGTTTTGGGAGGACTGAAGCTTTCTTT.

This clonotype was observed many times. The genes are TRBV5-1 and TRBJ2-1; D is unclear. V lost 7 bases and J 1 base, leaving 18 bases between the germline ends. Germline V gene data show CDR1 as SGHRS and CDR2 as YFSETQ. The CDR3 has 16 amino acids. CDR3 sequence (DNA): TGCGCCAGCTATGTGGGGAACTCTATGTCCTACAATGAGCAGTTCTTC. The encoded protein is CASYVGNSMSYNEQFF.